Below, 25 T cell receptor beta chains from the same sample are listed, as sequenced in a study of control samples from healthy donors and cancer patients. Measured with immunoSEQ multiplex PCR; TCRdb has only the in-frame clones, and not every one. The table records about 140,000 clones, 75% to 95% of them present only once. The specimen was blood. These receptors all come from a man younger than 30 in good health.

This clone was seen only a few times. The genes are TRBV11-2 and TRBJ2-2, with D maybe TRBD1 (5 bases). The length of the CDR3 is 14 residues. Looked up from germline, CDR1 is SGHAT and CDR2 is FQNNGV. Trimming took 6 bases from V and 4 from J, leaving 12 bases between them. The CDR3 nucleotides read TGTGCCAGCAGGGGGCAGGACCGCACCGGGGAGCTGTTTTTT. It codes for CASRGQDRTGELFF. The variable domain in full, with the rest retrieved from reference TRBV11-2 and TRBJ2-2, is EAGVAQSPRYKIIEKRQSVAFWCNPISGHATLYWYQQILGQGPKLLIQFQNNGVVDDSQLPKDRFSAERLKGVDSTLKIQPAKLEDSAVYLCASRGQDRTGELFFGEGSRLTVL.

The rearrangement uses TRBV7-9 and TRBJ1-1; 9 positions match TRBD1. This CDR3 has 14 amino acids. J gave up 4 bases and V 5 bases, and 5 bases lay outside the gene matches. Germline CDR1 SEHNR, CDR2 FQNEAQ (reference sequence). CDR3 protein: CASSRQGGGTEAFF. The CDR3 DNA follows: TGTGCCAGCAGCCGACAGGGGGGCGGCACTGAAGCTTTCTTT.

The chain couples TRBV12-5 to TRBJ1-3; 9 bases line up with TRBD1. Germline assignment: CDR1 LGHNT and CDR2 FRNRAP. This CDR3 has 16 residues. V trimming: 2 bases; J trimming: 0 bases; junction bases outside the gene matches: 2. The CDR3 sequence: CASGLTGGYSGNTIYF. CDR3 bases: TGTGCTAGTGGTTTGACAGGGGGCTACTCTGGAAACACCATATATTTT.

This chain connects TRBV2 to TRBJ1-5; tentatively, D is TRBD1 (5 bases). With 3 bases removed from V and 2 bases from J, the gap between germline ends came to 11 bases. The CDR3 consists of 15 residues. The germline V gene has CDR1 SNHLY and CDR2 FYNNEI. The CDR3 reads CASSEWGEGNQPQHF. The CDR3 coding sequence is TGTGCCAGCAGTGAGTGGGGGGAGGGCAATCAGCCCCAGCATTTT.

This clone was found once. V gene TRBV5-1 combines with J gene TRBJ2-2, with D perhaps matching TRBD1 or TRBD2 (5 bases each). From germline, CDR1 is SGHRS and CDR2 YFSETQ. The CDR3 loop spans 14 amino acids. Trimming removed 2 bases from V and 7 bases from J, with 12 bases in between. CDR3 coding DNA: TGCGCCAGCAGCTTTTTGGGGGATGGCGGGGAGCTGTTTTTT. This encodes CASSFLGDGGELFF.

This chain joins TRBV9 and TRBJ1-1; tentatively, D is TRBD1 (6 bases). The CDR3 runs 17 residues. V gave up 1 base and J gave up 6 bases, with 22 bases separating them. Germline V CDR1 and CDR2: SGDLS, YYNGEE. The CDR3 sequence: CASSVSAQQGYGAEAFF. CDR3 in DNA: TGTGCCAGCAGCGTATCCGCTCAACAGGGATACGGGGCTGAAGCTTTCTTT.

This chain uses TRBV5-4 with TRBJ2-1; the D is unclear. From germline, CDR1 is SGHNT and CDR2 YYREEE (reference sequence). The CDR3 consists of 9 residues. With 7 bases removed from V and 7 bases from J, the gap between germline ends came to 3 bases. CDR3 region: CASPNEQFF. Written as DNA, the CDR3 is TGTGCCAGCCCTAATGAGCAGTTCTTC.

The CDR3 nucleotides are TGTGCCAGCAGCAAGGGTTTTCCCGGGACAGGGGGTTACGGTCAGCCCCAGCATTTT. It translates to CASSKGFPGTGGYGQPQHF. This sequence joins TRBV5-6 and TRBJ1-5; 11 positions agree with TRBD1. The V gene end was trimmed by 4 bases and the J gene end by 6 bases; junction bases not matched to a gene: 18. Per the germline V gene, CDR1 is SGHDT and CDR2 is YYEEEE. The CDR3 contains 19 residues.

This clone was recorded only once. The chain is built from TRBV5-4 and TRBJ1-1; possibly TRBD1 for D (6 bases). With 4 bases removed from V and 6 bases from J, the gap between germline ends came to 16 bases. Germline V gene data show CDR1 as SGHNT and CDR2 as YYREEE (reference sequence). The CDR3 is made up of 14 amino acids. The chain's CDR3 is CASSLVGGSAEAFF. The CDR3 region has the DNA TGTGCCAGCAGCCTCGTGGGGGGCAGTGCTGAAGCTTTCTTT. Drawing the rest from reference TRBV5-4 and TRBJ1-1, the complete variable domain is ETGVTQSPTHLIKTRGQQVTLRCSSQSGHNTVSWYQQALGQGPQFIFQYYREEENGRGNFPPRFSGLQFPNYSSELNVNALELDDSALYLCASSLVGGSAEAFFGQGTRLTVV.

This chain uses TRBV2 with TRBJ2-7, with no clear D. Germline-derived CDR1 and CDR2 are SNHLY and FYNNEI. With 4 bases removed from V and 3 bases from J, the gap between germline ends came to 7 bases. CDR3 length: 12 residues. CDR3 coding DNA: TGTGCCAGCAGTGCCGGAAACTACGAGCAGTACTTC. This sequence encodes CASSAGNYEQYF.

This chain links TRBV27 with TRBJ1-2, with TRBD1 matching over 7 bases. Germline values: CDR1 MNHEY, CDR2 SMNVEV (reference sequence). CDR3 length: 14 amino acids. V was pared by 6 bases and J by 4 bases, with 8 bases of the junction left unmatched. CDR3 bases: TGTGCCAGCAGGCCGACAGGGCAGTTCTATGGCTACACCTTC. Its translation is CASRPTGQFYGYTF.

The chain couples TRBV27 to TRBJ1-5; the D is unclear. The germline gives CDR1 MNHEY, CDR2 SMNVEV (reference sequence). Deletions cut 3 bases from V and 1 base from J, with 7 bases between. The CDR3 consists of 14 residues. The CDR3, as DNA: TGTGCCAGCAGTTTTGGGCAGAGCAATCAGCCCCAGCATTTT. Amino acid sequence: CASSFGQSNQPQHF.

The rearrangement joins TRBV11-1 to TRBJ2-7; D may be TRBD2 (6 bases). This CDR3 region has 11 residues. Germline V CDR1 and CDR2: SGHAT, FQDESV (reference sequence). V was shortened by 3 bases and J by 9 bases, with 9 bases between the two germline ends. The DNA of the CDR3 is TGTGCCAGCAGCTTCGGGGGTTCGCAGTACTTC. It specifies CASSFGGSQYF.

This chain links TRBV7-9 with TRBJ2-3, with 9 nucleotides matching TRBD2. J gave up 3 bases and V 8 bases, and 18 bases lay outside the gene matches. The germline V gene encodes CDR1 SEHNR and CDR2 FQNEAQ (reference sequence). CDR3 length: 18 amino acids. CDR3 residues: CASGASAGGFLPTDTQYF. CDR3 coding DNA: TGTGCCAGCGGAGCGTCAGCGGGGGGATTCCTCCCGACAGATACGCAGTATTTT.

The gene calls are TRBV19 and TRBJ1-2; D is undetermined. Germline-derived CDR1 and CDR2 are LNHDA and SQIVND (reference sequence). The CDR3 covers 17 residues. V was pared by 6 bases and J by 2 bases, with 22 bases between. For the CDR3, the DNA is TGTGCCAGTAGACTGAAGGCTGGGCCTGCGGGCAACTATGGCTACACCTTC. Translated: CASRLKAGPAGNYGYTF.

The rearrangement uses TRBV12-5 and TRBJ2-2, with TRBD2 as a possible D gene (6 bases). The germline CDR1 and CDR2 sequences are LGHNT and FRNRAP. CDR3 length: 15 amino acids. V lost 2 bases and J 4 bases, leaving 11 bases between the germline ends. The CDR3, as DNA: TGTGCTAGTGGTTTGCCAACTAGCTTCACCGGGGAGCTGTTTTTT. Amino acids: CASGLPTSFTGELFF.

The chain links TRBV3-1 (or the pseudogene TRBV3-2) to TRBJ1-2, with D possibly being TRBD1 (5 bases). Trimming left V 4 bases short and J 8 bases short, with 23 bases between. CDR3 length: 16 residues. Looked up from germline, CDR1 is LGHDT and CDR2 is YNNKEL (reference sequence). The CDR3, as DNA: TGTGCCAGCAGCCCATCAAGCAGACAGTACGCGGTCGGCTACACCTTC. Translated, it gives CASSPSSRQYAVGYTF.

This chain's CDR3 is CATSSNSGGPNTGELFF. CDR3 in DNA: TGTGCCACCAGTTCTAATAGCGGGGGCCCGAACACCGGGGAGCTGTTTTTT. The chain recombines TRBV24-1 with TRBJ2-2; 9 bases match TRBD2. Per the germline V gene, CDR1 is KGHDR and CDR2 is SFDVKD. V shed 6 bases, J shed 0 bases, and the junction held 7 bases outside the gene matches. The CDR3 runs 17 residues.

This clone was detected once. The gene calls are TRBV5-5 and TRBJ1-2; D is unclear. The V and J ends lost 3 bases and 7 bases respectively, with 10 bases between them. This CDR3 comprises 12 residues. The germline V gene encodes CDR1 SGHKS and CDR2 YYEKEE (reference sequence). The CDR3 DNA follows: TGTGCCAGCAGCTCCCTGAACCCTGGCTACACCTTC. Translated, it gives CASSSLNPGYTF.

The chain has TRBV3-1 (or the pseudogene TRBV3-2) and TRBJ1-5, with D perhaps TRBD1 (6 bases). The CDR3 contains 13 residues. The germline V gene has CDR1 LGHDT and CDR2 YNNKEL (reference sequence). V was pared by 8 bases and J by 3 bases, with 11 bases between. This CDR3 reads CASRQADNQPQHF. The CDR3 DNA follows: TGTGCCAGCCGACAGGCGGACAATCAGCCCCAGCATTTT.

V and J are TRBV7-9 and TRBJ1-3; a weak D match, TRBD1 (5 bases). CDR3 length: 17 residues. CDR1 and CDR2 (germline): SEHNR, FQNEAQ (reference sequence). V was clipped by 5 bases and J by 0 bases, with 17 bases between them. CDR3 coding DNA: TGTGCCAGCAGCCATCAGGACACCTATGTCTCTGGAAACACCATATATTTT. This translates into CASSHQDTYVSGNTIYF.

This chain connects TRBV5-1 to TRBJ2-7, with 8 bases identical to TRBD1. Trimming cost V 0 bases and J 6 bases; bases outside gene matches: 8. CDR3 length: 15 amino acids. The germline V gene has CDR1 SGHRS and CDR2 YFSETQ. The CDR3 DNA reads TGCGCCAGCAGCTTGGGACAGGGGCTTGCGACCGAGCAGTACTTC. As protein: CASSLGQGLATEQYF.

V usage is TRBV6-5 and J usage is TRBJ1-1, with 7 bases matching TRBD1. This CDR3 has 15 residues. Germline V gives CDR1 MNHEY, CDR2 SVGAGI. Losses at the gene ends were 6 bases for V and 2 bases for J; bases not matched to a gene: 9. This chain's CDR3 is CASSHPRDSNTEAFF. CDR3 DNA: TGTGCCAGCAGCCACCCTCGGGACAGCAACACTGAAGCTTTCTTT.

The rearrangement joins TRBV7-9 to TRBJ2-1; D ambiguous. This CDR3 has 12 residues. Germline V lookup: CDR1 SEHNR, CDR2 FQNEAQ (reference sequence). V lost 2 bases and J lost 7, with 6 bases in between. This chain's CDR3 is CASSLSRNEQFF. The DNA for the CDR3 is TGTGCCAGCAGCTTAAGCCGAAATGAGCAGTTCTTC.

This sequence joins TRBV4-1 and TRBJ1-4, with D unresolved. Germline assignment: CDR1 MGHRA and CDR2 YSYEKL. The CDR3 contains 15 residues. The V end lost 1 base, the J end lost 7 bases, and 13 bases lay between the germline ends. The CDR3 bases are TGCGCCAGCAGCCAAGTTTCCTGGGGTGGTGAAAAACTGTTTTTT. Translating it yields CASSQVSWGGEKLFF.